This is a list of T cell receptor beta chains from one sample in a study of T-cell memory formation after mild COVID-19. TCRdb ran MiXCR on the 5' RACE reads and lists one entry per CDR3 protein. Here the sample spans about 400,000 distinct CDR3 sequences, 20% to 25% being singletons. Sequencing used PBMCs or a T cell subset sorted from them (not recorded which). The receptors stem from an adult woman who had mild COVID-19 (a few samples of this study predate the infection). Cell type and time point are not known. The CDR3 runs from the conserved cysteine through the conserved F or W. The order of the fields is J gene, D gene, V gene, clone size, CDR3 protein, CDR3 DNA. D genes are given only for firm matches. Clone size is stated in some rows and not others, as once, few, many or a class when expanded.

>TRBJ2-1|TRBD2|TRBV7-6|few
CASSSQTSGRPSSYNEQFF
TGTGCCAGCAGCTCCCAGACTAGCGGGAGACCCTCCTCCTACAATGAGCAGTTCTTC
>TRBJ2-1|.|TRBV9|once
CASSPYDARQGEQFF
TGTGCCAGCAGCCCATACGACGCCAGGCAAGGGGAGCAGTTCTTC
>TRBJ1-5|TRBD1|TRBV18|few
CASSSTGDQPQHF
TGTGCCAGCTCATCGACAGGGGATCAGCCCCAGCATTTT
>TRBJ2-2|.|TRBV5-1|medium-sized
CASSWVTGELFF
TGCGCCAGCAGTTGGGTCACCGGGGAGCTGTTTTTT
>TRBJ2-1|.|TRBV24-1|few
CATSDLHPKGGGEQFF
TGTGCCACCAGTGATTTGCACCCGAAAGGGGGTGGTGAGCAGTTCTTC
>TRBJ1-3|.|TRBV12-3/TRBV12-4|few
CASIEAGSSGNTIYF
TGTGCCAGCATCGAAGCGGGGAGCTCTGGAAACACCATATATTTT
>TRBJ1-1|.|TRBV12-3/TRBV12-4|.
CASSLLTGEAFF
TGTGCCAGCAGTCTTTTAACGGGAGAAGCTTTCTTT
>TRBJ2-2|TRBD2|TRBV9|.
CASNLPTSGLSDTGELFF
TGTGCCAGCAACCTACCGACTAGCGGGTTATCGGACACCGGGGAGCTGTTTTTT
>TRBJ2-7|.|TRBV7-9|many
CASSYVHYEQYF
TGTGCCAGCAGCTATGTTCACTACGAGCAGTACTTC
>TRBJ2-7|TRBD2|TRBV7-2|.
CASSLKREIPEQYF
TGTGCCAGCAGCTTAAAGCGGGAGATCCCCGAGCAGTACTTC
>TRBJ2-7|.|TRBV27|few
CASRAGPYEQYF
TGTGCCAGCCGGGCAGGGCCCTACGAGCAGTACTTC
>TRBJ2-7|TRBD1|TRBV7-3|.
CASKGTGKSYEQYF
TGTGCCAGCAAAGGGACAGGTAAATCCTACGAGCAGTACTTC
>TRBJ1-2|.|TRBV2|.
CASRSRFYGYTF
TGTGCCAGCAGAAGCAGGTTCTATGGCTACACCTTC
>TRBJ2-1|.|TRBV6-2/TRBV6-3|few
CASSPDSSSYNEQFF
TGTGCCAGCAGTCCGGACTCGAGCTCCTACAATGAGCAGTTCTTC
>TRBJ2-1|.|TRBV7-2|.
CASSFTRGEQFF
TGTGCCAGCAGCTTTACCCGGGGTGAGCAGTTCTTC
>TRBJ2-3|TRBD2|TRBV24-1|.
CATSDLLAPTDTQYF
TGTGCCACCAGTGATCTACTAGCGCCCACAGATACGCAGTATTTT
>TRBJ2-1|TRBD2|TRBV12-3/TRBV12-4|few
CASSPGLAGFEQFF
TGTGCCAGCAGTCCGGGACTAGCGGGATTTGAGCAGTTCTTC
>TRBJ2-2|.|TRBV7-6|.
CASSSGAVVTGELFF
TGTGCCAGCAGCTCGGGGGCGGTTGTCACCGGGGAGCTGTTTTTT
>TRBJ2-3|.|TRBV7-2|few
CASSLIRRGTDTQYF
TGTGCCAGCAGCTTGATCCGGAGGGGCACAGATACGCAGTATTTT
>TRBJ1-4|TRBD1|TRBV10-3|.
CAISAGQGAGNEKLFF
TGTGCCATCAGTGCCGGACAGGGGGCGGGAAATGAAAAACTGTTTTTT
>TRBJ2-7|.|TRBV7-2|.
CASSLAPDYYEQYF
TGTGCCAGCAGCTTAGCGCCAGACTACTACGAGCAGTACTTC
>TRBJ2-5|TRBD2|TRBV4-1|many
CASRSGLAVQETQYF
TGCGCCAGCAGGTCGGGACTAGCGGTTCAAGAGACCCAGTACTTC
>TRBJ2-3|.|TRBV7-2|.
CASSHPAGTQYF
TGTGCCAGCAGCCACCCCGCGGGTACGCAGTATTTT
>TRBJ2-2|TRBD2|TRBV9|.
CASSSSGLAGPGELFF
TGTGCCAGCAGCTCAAGCGGACTAGCGGGACCCGGGGAGCTGTTTTTT
>TRBJ2-3|.|TRBV9|.
CASSVQSLGGGTQYF
TGTGCCAGCAGCGTACAATCCTTAGGGGGGGGAACGCAGTATTTT
>TRBJ2-4|.|TRBV5-6|.
CASSLEFFKNIQYF
TGTGCCAGCAGCTTGGAATTCTTCAAAAACATTCAGTACTTC
>TRBJ1-6|.|TRBV20-1|few
CSARLGDYNSPLHF
TGCAGTGCTAGATTGGGGGATTATAATTCACCCCTCCACTTT
>TRBJ2-7|TRBD1|TRBV5-1|few
CASSLSPTGPREQYF
TGCGCCAGCAGCTTGTCCCCGACAGGGCCACGCGAGCAGTACTTC
>TRBJ2-7|TRBD1|TRBV5-1|few
CASSSNRGSSLYEQYF
TGCGCCAGCAGCTCTAACAGGGGCTCATCTCTCTACGAGCAGTACTTC
>TRBJ2-1|.|TRBV4-2|few
CASSQGDEQFF
TGTGCCAGCAGCCAGGGGGACGAGCAGTTCTTC
>TRBJ1-5|.|TRBV24-1|.
CATSEGNRWRNQPQHF
TGTGCCACCAGTGAAGGCAACCGATGGCGCAATCAGCCCCAGCATTTT
>TRBJ1-1|TRBD1|TRBV7-3|few
CASSLSAGQGVTEAFF
TGTGCCAGCAGCCTATCTGCCGGACAGGGGGTCACTGAAGCTTTCTTT
>TRBJ2-1|.|TRBV14|.
CASSHYREAYNEQFF
TGTGCCAGCAGCCATTACAGGGAGGCCTACAATGAGCAGTTCTTC
>TRBJ2-7|TRBD1|TRBV5-6|few
CASSLEGQGVYEQYF
TGTGCCAGCAGCTTGGAGGGACAGGGTGTTTACGAGCAGTACTTC
>TRBJ2-1|TRBD1|TRBV19|.
CASSIDRAYNEQFF
TGTGCCAGTAGTATTGACAGGGCCTACAATGAGCAGTTCTTC
>TRBJ2-1|.|TRBV12-3/TRBV12-4|few
CASSLTPGLHSEQFF
TGTGCCAGCAGTTTGACACCGGGACTCCATAGTGAGCAGTTCTTC
>TRBJ1-3|.|TRBV7-2|.
CASSRDISGNTIYF
TGTGCCAGCAGCCGGGATATCTCTGGAAACACCATATATTTT
>TRBJ1-2|.|TRBV9|.
CASSGDSSEGYTF
TGTGCCAGCAGCGGCGACAGCTCTGAAGGCTACACCTTC
>TRBJ2-3|.|TRBV7-2|few
CASSSVSGVGTDTQYF
TGTGCCAGCAGCTCCGTCTCCGGGGTAGGCACAGATACGCAGTATTTT
>TRBJ1-1|.|TRBV6-6|.
CASSYPPLSTEAFF
TGTGCCAGCAGTTACCCACCCCTTAGCACTGAAGCTTTCTTT
>TRBJ2-5|TRBD1|TRBV7-6|few
CASSADRDETQYF
TGTGCCAGCAGTGCTGACAGGGATGAGACCCAGTACTTC
>TRBJ2-3|TRBD2|TRBV5-4|.
CASSSTAGADTQYF
TGTGCCAGCAGCTCCACGGCGGGAGCAGATACGCAGTATTTT
>TRBJ2-3|.|TRBV30|.
CAWSALGTFTDTQYF
TGTGCCTGGAGTGCGCTAGGCACCTTTACAGATACGCAGTATTTT
>TRBJ2-3|.|TRBV28|many
CASSSIVISTDTQYF
TGTGCCAGCAGTTCGATTGTTATTAGCACAGATACGCAGTATTTT
>TRBJ1-1|.|TRBV6-5|.
CASSYTPGTLNTEAFF
TGTGCCAGCAGTTACACGCCCGGGACGCTGAACACTGAAGCTTTCTTT
>TRBJ1-6|TRBD1|TRBV2|.
CARGDRGLSPLHF
TGTGCCAGGGGAGACAGGGGGTTGTCACCCCTCCACTTT
>TRBJ2-5|.|TRBV20-1|few
CSASRTGKETQYF
TGCAGTGCTTCCCGGACTGGGAAAGAGACCCAGTACTTC
>TRBJ2-1|TRBD2|TRBV5-1|few
CASSLERGEQFF
TGCGCCAGCAGCTTGGAGCGGGGTGAGCAGTTCTTC
>TRBJ2-7|TRBD1|TRBV5-1|few
CASSLTGTGVHEQYF
TGCGCCAGCAGCTTAACCGGGACAGGGGTCCACGAGCAGTACTTC
>TRBJ1-2|.|TRBV7-2|few
CASSLGGGSYGYTF
TGTGCCAGCAGCTTAGGGGGGGGTAGCTATGGCTACACCTTC
>TRBJ2-2|.|TRBV11-2|few
CASTKGFLNTGELFF
TGTGCCAGCACAAAAGGGTTCCTGAACACCGGGGAGCTGTTTTTT
>TRBJ2-7|.|TRBV6-6|few
CASTTVLGDEQYF
TGTGCCAGCACCACAGTCCTAGGTGACGAGCAGTACTTC
>TRBJ1-5|.|TRBV7-8|.
CASSPTGDFSNKPQHF
TGTGCCAGCAGCCCAACGGGGGACTTTAGCAATAAGCCCCAGCATTTT